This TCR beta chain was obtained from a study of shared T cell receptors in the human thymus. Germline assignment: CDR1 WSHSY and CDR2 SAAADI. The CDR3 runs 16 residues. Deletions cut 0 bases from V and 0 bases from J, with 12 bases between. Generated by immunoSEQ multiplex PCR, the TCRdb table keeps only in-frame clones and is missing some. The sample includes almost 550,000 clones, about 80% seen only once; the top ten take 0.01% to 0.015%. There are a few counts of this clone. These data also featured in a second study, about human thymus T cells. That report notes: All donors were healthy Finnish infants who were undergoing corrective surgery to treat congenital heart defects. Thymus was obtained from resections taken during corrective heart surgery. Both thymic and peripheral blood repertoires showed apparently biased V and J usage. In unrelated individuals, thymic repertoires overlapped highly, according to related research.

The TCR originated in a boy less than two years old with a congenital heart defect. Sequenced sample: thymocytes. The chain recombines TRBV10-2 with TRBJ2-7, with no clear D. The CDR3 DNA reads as TGCGCCAGCAGTGAGTCGCTGGAGCCGCTCTCCTACGAGCAGTACTTC. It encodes CASSESLEPLSYEQYF.